The 19 T cell receptor beta chains listed next were all sequenced from one sample in a study of T cell repertoires in cytomegalovirus infection. TCRdb processed the reads anew with MiXCR; each CDR3 protein has one entry. The sample lists fewer than 550,000 distinct CDR3 sequences, about 26% seen once, with less than 15% in the top ten. The sample was PBMCs. These receptors originate from a human donor in good health (CMV status not recorded). Some clones in this sample may be carry-over from other donors' samples.

This clonotype came up many times. V and J are TRBV7-2 and TRBJ1-1; D ambiguous. The CDR3 runs to 14 residues. V dropped 2 bases and J dropped 1 base, with 8 bases sitting between them. Germline CDR1 and CDR2: SGHTA and FQGNSA. The CDR3 protein is CASSLNGRNTEAFF. CDR3 DNA: TGTGCCAGCAGCTTAAACGGACGGAACACTGAAGCTTTCTTT.

The table lists this clonotype with many counts. This sequence joins TRBV7-2 and TRBJ2-1, with D uncertain. Trimming stripped 2 bases from V and 6 bases from J, with 8 bases between. Per germline, CDR1 SGHTA and CDR2 FQGNSA. CDR3 size: 13 residues. As DNA, the CDR3 is TGTGCCAGCAGCTTAAGAAGCTTCAATGAGCAGTTCTTC. It translates to CASSLRSFNEQFF. The complete variable domain, with remaining parts taken from reference TRBV7-2 and TRBJ2-1, reads GAGVSQSPSNKVTEKGKDVELRCDPISGHTALYWYRQSLGQGLEFLIYFQGNSAPDKSGLPSDRFSAERTGGSVSTLTIQRTQQEDSAVYLCASSLRSFNEQFFGPGTRLTVL.

The chain couples TRBV7-8 to TRBJ1-1; TRBD1 matches 9 bases. CDR1 and CDR2 from the germline V gene are SGHVS and FQNEAQ. The junction had 13 bases not matched to a gene; V was cut back by 4 bases and J by 4 bases. The CDR3 runs to 17 residues. The CDR3 bases are TGTGCCAGCAGCTACGGGCGGACAGGGGAGAAGACCACTGAAGCTTTCTTT. Its protein is CASSYGRTGEKTTEAFF.

This clonotype was counted between two and nine times. CDR3 region: CSVDRDVIEAFF. DNA of the CDR3: TGCAGCGTTGACAGGGATGTGATTGAAGCTTTCTTT. The chain couples TRBV29-1 to TRBJ1-1; possibly TRBD1 for D (5 bases). Trimming shortened V by 3 bases and J by 7 bases, and 12 bases separated the two germline ends. Per germline, CDR1 SQVTM and CDR2 ANQGSEA. This CDR3 is built from 12 residues. The full variable domain, in which reference TRBV29-1 and TRBJ1-1 provide the parts outside the CDR3, is SAVISQKPSRDICQRGTSLTIQCQVDSQVTMMFWYRQQPGQSLTLIATANQGSEATYESGFVIDKFPISRPNLTFSTLTVSNMSPEDSSIYLCSVDRDVIEAFFGQGTRLTVV.

The chain uses TRBV5-4 and TRBJ1-1, with 11 bases that match TRBD1. From germline, CDR1 is SGHNT and CDR2 YYREEE (reference sequence). V gave up 4 bases and J gave up 6 bases; unmatched junction bases: 5. The CDR3 is 14 residues long. The CDR3 nucleotides are TGTGCCAGCAGCGTCGGACAGGGGGCGGCTGAAGCTTTCTTT. Translated, it gives CASSVGQGAAEAFF. Full variable domain (rest looked up from reference TRBV5-4 and TRBJ1-1): ETGVTQSPTHLIKTRGQQVTLRCSSQSGHNTVSWYQQALGQGPQFIFQYYREEENGRGNFPPRFSGLQFPNYSSELNVNALELDDSALYLCASSVGQGAAEAFFGQGTRLTVV.

Many counts were recorded for this clonotype. The CDR3 coding sequence is TGTGCCAGCAGCTCTACCAGGGCCAACTATGGCTACACCTTC. Translating gives CASSSTRANYGYTF. The V gene is TRBV7-2, the J gene TRBJ1-2; D is possibly TRBD1 (5 bases). The V end was cut by 4 bases, the J end by 2 bases, with 11 bases between. The CDR3 totals 14 residues. Per germline, CDR1 SGHTA and CDR2 FQGNSA.

This clonotype appeared a few times. The chain uses TRBV25-1 and TRBJ1-6; weak D call: TRBD1 (5 bases). The germline CDR1 and CDR2 sequences are MGHDK and SYGVNS. CDR3 length: 14 residues. Deletions cut 3 bases from V and 7 bases from J, with 10 bases between. CDR3 in amino acids: CASSDRDWNSPLHF. CDR3 nucleotide sequence: TGTGCCAGCAGTGACCGGGACTGGAATTCACCCCTCCACTTT. Combining the CDR3 with reference TRBV25-1 and TRBJ1-6 gives the whole variable domain EADIYQTPRYLVIGTGKKITLECSQTMGHDKMYWYQQDPGMELHLIHYSYGVNSTEKGDLSSESTVSRIRTEHFPLTLESARPSHTSQYLCASSDRDWNSPLHFGNGTRLTVT.

This clonotype was picked up a small number of times. J is TRBJ2-5 and V is TRBV5-1; 8 bases align to TRBD2. The length of the CDR3 is 14 residues. Trimming cost V 8 bases and J 5 bases; bases outside gene matches: 11. The germline gives CDR1 SGHRS, CDR2 YFSETQ. The CDR3 coding sequence is TGCGCCAGAAAACTTAGCGGGAAGGCGGAGACCCAGTACTTC. Its protein is CARKLSGKAETQYF.

The chain links TRBV18 to TRBJ2-7; 7 positions agree with TRBD2. This CDR3 spans 13 amino acids. The germline CDR1 and CDR2 sequences are KGHSH and LQKENI. V dropped 8 bases and J dropped 6; count of bases not matched to a gene: 10. In DNA, the CDR3 is TGTGCCAGCGAATATAGGGAGGGCGGCGAGCAGTACTTC. Translated, it gives CASEYREGGEQYF.

There are many counts of this clonotype. The V gene is TRBV7-2, the J gene TRBJ2-1, with 7 bases identical to TRBD2. The CDR3 extends over 15 amino acids. Germline CDR1 SGHTA, CDR2 FQGNSA. The V segment lost 7 bases and the J segment 4 bases; nucleotides outside the gene matches: 10. The DNA of the CDR3 is TGTGCCAGCACCCACGGGGGGATCAGGTACAATGAGCAGTTCTTC. As protein: CASTHGGIRYNEQFF.

The genes are TRBV15 and TRBJ2-2; 8 bases match TRBD1. Looked up from germline, CDR1 is LNHNV and CDR2 is YYDKDF (reference sequence). The CDR3 spans 17 residues. The V segment lost 0 bases and the J segment 6 bases; nucleotides outside the gene matches: 9. CDR3 bases: TGTGCCACCAGCAGAGATGGACAGGGTGTGGTGGCCGGGGAGCTGTTTTTT. The encoded protein is CATSRDGQGVVAGELFF.

V and J are TRBV2 and TRBJ2-7; D gene uncertain. Deletions cut 3 bases from V and 3 bases from J, with 6 bases between. The CDR3 loop spans 12 amino acids. From germline, CDR1 is SNHLY and CDR2 FYNNEI. As DNA, the CDR3 is TGTGCCAGCAGTGATCAGAACTACGAGCAGTACTTC. It is translated as CASSDQNYEQYF.

The chain combines TRBV20-1 with TRBJ1-6; possible D gene TRBD1, 6 bases. The CDR3 has 14 amino acids. Germline V gives CDR1 DFQATT, CDR2 SNEGSKA (reference sequence). V gave up 5 bases and J gave up 6 bases, with 14 bases separating them. The CDR3 DNA reads TGCAGTGCTGAGGCCGGGACAACTAATTCACCCCTCCACTTT. Protein product: CSAEAGTTNSPLHF.

This clonotype was counted ten times or more. J is TRBJ1-1 and V is TRBV12-3 or TRBV12-4; 10 positions agree with TRBD1. The CDR3 covers 14 residues. The J segment lost 4 bases and the V segment lost 6 bases, leaving 5 bases of the junction unmatched. The DNA of the CDR3 is TGTGCCAGCAGCTGGGACAGGGGTGTCACTGAAGCTTTCTTT. Encoded protein: CASSWDRGVTEAFF.

This clonotype was counted at least ten times. This chain joins TRBV7-3 and TRBJ2-3; the match to TRBD2 covers 13 bases. Trimming removed 5 bases from V and 5 bases from J; junction bases left unmatched: 10. This CDR3 comprises 17 residues. Germline V CDR1 and CDR2: SGHTA, FQGTGA. The CDR3 DNA sequence: TGTGCCAGCAGCGGATCGGCAGGGACTAGCGGGATAGATACGCAGTATTTT. Residues: CASSGSAGTSGIDTQYF.

The table lists this clonotype with many counts. The chain recombines TRBV6-2 or TRBV6-3 with TRBJ2-5, with D unresolved. The germline CDR1 and CDR2 sequences are MNHEY and SVGEGT. This CDR3 contains 14 residues. The V end was cut by 5 bases, the J end by 7 bases, with 17 bases between. The CDR3: CASSPVHQAGTQYF. CDR3 nucleotides: TGTGCCAGCAGTCCGGTCCACCAAGCTGGGACCCAGTACTTC.

The V call is TRBV12-3 or TRBV12-4, the J call TRBJ1-1; D perhaps matches TRBD1 (6 bases). This CDR3 spans 15 amino acids. Trimming took off 2 bases at V and 0 bases at J, with 10 bases between the two ends. The CDR3 sequence is CASSLLGAMNTEAFF. The CDR3 region has the DNA TGTGCCAGCAGTTTATTGGGGGCCATGAACACTGAAGCTTTCTTT.

The chain employs TRBV7-2 and TRBJ2-7, with unresolved D. The CDR3 has 18 amino acids. Germline V gives CDR1 SGHTA, CDR2 FQGNSA. The V end was cut by 1 base, the J end by 1 base, with 20 bases between. The CDR3 protein is CASSLEVFGIFKSYEQYF. The CDR3 region has the DNA TGTGCCAGCAGCTTAGAGGTATTCGGTATCTTCAAGTCCTACGAGCAGTACTTC.

This clonotype was seen a handful of times. The chain recombines TRBV15 with TRBJ2-5, with TRBD2 identical over 11 bases. Germline V CDR1 and CDR2: LNHNV, YYDKDF (reference sequence). V lost 1 base to trimming and J lost 2 bases; unmatched junction nucleotides: 3. CDR3 length: 16 residues. CDR3 sequence reads: CATSRGGTSGQETQYF. In DNA form, the CDR3 reads TGTGCCACCAGCAGAGGAGGGACTAGCGGACAAGAGACCCAGTACTTC.